What follows are 18 T cell receptor beta chains derived from one specimen sequenced in a study of cytomegalovirus exposure and HLA in healthy donors. This PCR relied on a set of 60 Vbeta primers and 13 Jbeta primers. Measured with immunoSEQ multiplex PCR; TCRdb has only the in-frame clones, and not every one. The data hold 150,000 to 250,000 clones, with 60% to 85% observed a single time. The material sequenced was PBMCs. These receptors were obtained from a girl under 18 in good health and CMV-seropositive.

V gene TRBV7-2 combines with J gene TRBJ1-2; 8 bases line up with TRBD1. The germline gives CDR1 SGHTA, CDR2 FQGNSA. This CDR3 is 15 amino acids long. V shed 5 bases, J shed 0 bases, and the junction held 5 bases outside the gene matches. The CDR3 DNA follows: TGTGCCAGCAGCCCGGACAGGGCCTCTAACTATGGCTACACCTTC. Amino acid sequence: CASSPDRASNYGYTF.

The chain recombines TRBV4-2 with TRBJ1-5; 7 bases fit TRBD1. The CDR3 is 17 residues long. Germline CDR1 is LGHNA and CDR2 is YNFKEQ. V shed 0 bases, J shed 0 bases, and the junction held 5 bases outside the gene matches. The chain's CDR3 is CASSQDQGGYSNQPQHF. Here the CDR3 DNA reads TGTGCCAGCAGCCAAGATCAAGGGGGCTATAGCAATCAGCCCCAGCATTTT.

The V and J genes are TRBV7-2 and TRBJ2-1, with TRBD2 identical over 10 bases. The junction had 8 bases not matched to a gene; V was cut back by 7 bases and J by 8 bases. The CDR3 is 14 amino acids. CDR1 and CDR2 (germline): SGHTA, FQGNSA. The CDR3 DNA sequence: TGTGCCAGCACCCAGCGGGGGGGTTTCTATGAGCAGTTCTTC. Its protein product is CASTQRGGFYEQFF.

The chain links TRBV6-1 to TRBJ2-5, with TRBD2 matching 8 bases. Germline V gene data show CDR1 as MNHNS and CDR2 as SASEGT. V was clipped by 7 bases and J by 5 bases; unmatched bases: 9. CDR3 length equals 14 residues. This CDR3 is CASTTGGGYETQYF. The DNA for the CDR3 is TGTGCCAGCACAACGGGCGGGGGGTATGAGACCCAGTACTTC.

The V and J genes are TRBV7-8 and TRBJ1-2; tentatively, D is TRBD1 (6 bases). The CDR3 consists of 17 residues. The V gene's germline CDR1 is SGHVS and CDR2 FQNEAQ. Trimming took off 5 bases at V and 5 bases at J, with 24 bases between the two ends. Written as DNA, the CDR3 is TGTGCCAGCAGCCGTATACCCAGTTACAGGGCTGGGTATGGCTACACCTTC. Its translation: CASSRIPSYRAGYGYTF.

V and J are TRBV29-1 and TRBJ1-1; TRBD1 is a possible D gene (6 bases). Trimming took 1 base from V and 5 from J, leaving 14 bases between them. The CDR3 runs 14 residues. The V gene's germline CDR1 is SQVTM and CDR2 ANQGSEA. The CDR3 protein is CSVEVGGGGTEAFF. CDR3 sequence (DNA): TGCAGCGTTGAAGTGGGGGGCGGGGGAACTGAAGCTTTCTTT. Looking up the rest from reference TRBV29-1 and TRBJ1-1 gives the full variable domain: SAVISQKPSRDICQRGTSLTIQCQVDSQVTMMFWYRQQPGQSLTLIATANQGSEATYESGFVIDKFPISRPNLTFSTLTVSNMSPEDSSIYLCSVEVGGGGTEAFFGQGTRLTVV.

This chain connects TRBV21-1 to TRBJ1-6; TRBD1, the D gene given by the table, was not confirmed from the DNA. TRBV21-1 is recorded as a pseudogene. The CDR3 spans 15 residues. The CDR3, as DNA: TGTGCCAGCAGCAGCCGGGACAGGGCTAATTCACCCCTCCACTTT. It yields the protein CASSSRDRANSPLHF.

V and J are TRBV6-6 and TRBJ2-7; TRBD1 agrees at 9 bases. V shed 5 bases, J shed 2 bases, and the junction held 7 bases outside the gene matches. CDR3 length equals 15 residues. The germline CDR1 and CDR2 sequences are MNHNY and SVGAGI (reference sequence). The chain's CDR3 is CASSIRTGAPYEQYF. CDR3 bases: TGTGCCAGCAGTATTAGGACAGGGGCCCCCTACGAGCAGTACTTC.

The chain links TRBV19 to TRBJ1-6; D is unclear. The CDR3 extends over 15 amino acids. CDR1 and CDR2 from the germline V gene are LNHDA and SQIVND (reference sequence). V was trimmed by 3 bases and J by 5 bases, leaving 11 bases between them. Written as DNA, the CDR3 is TGTGCCAGTAGTATCCAAGCCGTGGATAATTCACCCCTCCACTTT. Protein product: CASSIQAVDNSPLHF. The whole variable domain, remainder taken from reference TRBV19 and TRBJ1-6, is DGGITQSPKYLFRKEGQNVTLSCEQNLNHDAMYWYRQDPGQGLRLIYYSQIVNDFQKGDIAEGYSVSREKKESFPLTVTSAQKNPTAFYLCASSIQAVDNSPLHFGNGTRLTVT.

The chain is built from TRBV30 and TRBJ1-1, with D possibly being TRBD1 (5 bases). This CDR3 region has 13 residues. From germline, CDR1 is GTSNPN and CDR2 SVGIG (reference sequence). V lost 1 base and J lost 6, with 12 bases in between. CDR3: CAWSADGGAEAFF. CDR3 coding DNA: TGTGCCTGGAGTGCTGACGGAGGGGCTGAAGCTTTCTTT.

The rearrangement links TRBV2 to TRBJ2-6; 9 bases are a match to TRBD2. Trimming removed 5 bases from V and 0 bases from J; junction bases left unmatched: 2. The CDR3 spans 16 residues. From germline, CDR1 is SNHLY and CDR2 FYNNEI. The CDR3: CASSPSGVSGANVLTF. CDR3 DNA sequence: TGTGCCAGCAGTCCTAGCGGGGTCTCTGGGGCCAACGTCCTGACTTTC.

The rearrangement joins TRBV4-2 to TRBJ1-5; 7 bases match TRBD1. The J segment lost 4 bases and the V segment lost 0 bases, leaving 3 bases of the junction unmatched. CDR3 length: 15 amino acids. From germline, CDR1 is LGHNA and CDR2 YNFKEQ. CDR3 nucleotide sequence: TGTGCCAGCAGCCAAGAGCCAGGGGGGAATCAGCCCCAGCATTTT. It specifies CASSQEPGGNQPQHF.

This clone turned up a few times. The CDR3 bases are TGCGCCACCAACCCGGGACTAGTCTACAATGAGCAGTTCTTC. Protein: CATNPGLVYNEQFF. V and J are TRBV10-2 and TRBJ2-1, with 8 bases matching TRBD2. Trimming took 10 bases from V and 3 from J; bases not matched to a gene: 8. Germline CDR1 reads WSHSY; CDR2 reads SAAADI. CDR3 length: 14 amino acids.

This clone has only one observation. This chain connects TRBV14 to TRBJ2-1; D uncertain. The CDR3 contains 13 residues. CDR1 is SGHDN and CDR2 is FVKESK in the germline V gene. The V gene lost 1 base and the J gene lost 4 bases, with 5 bases spanning the gap. The CDR3 nucleotides read TGTGCCAGCAGCCAAGGAGTTTACAATGAGCAGTTCTTC. This gives the protein CASSQGVYNEQFF. The whole variable domain, filled in from reference TRBV14 and TRBJ2-1, reads EAGVTQFPSHSVIEKGQTVTLRCDPISGHDNLYWYRRVMGKEIKFLLHFVKESKQDESGMPNNRFLAERTGGTYSTLKVQPAELEDSGVYFCASSQGVYNEQFFGPGTRLTVL.

V is TRBV11-3 and J is TRBJ1-1, with TRBD1 matching over 7 bases. The CDR3 runs to 12 residues. Germline V gene data show CDR1 as SGHNT and CDR2 as YENEEA. The V and J ends lost 4 bases and 7 bases, in that order; junction bases with no gene match: 3. CDR3 DNA: TGTGCCAGCAGCTCACGGGACAGTGAAGCTTTCTTT. Protein product: CASSSRDSEAFF.

The chain couples TRBV5-6 to TRBJ1-6, with D tentatively TRBD1 (6 bases). The CDR3 runs to 14 residues. V shed 4 bases and J shed 8 bases, with 13 bases lying between them. The V gene's germline CDR1 is SGHDT and CDR2 YYEEEE. CDR3: CASSPRTGYSPLHF. CDR3 nucleotides: TGTGCCAGCAGCCCCAGAACAGGGTATTCACCCCTCCACTTT.

The chain uses TRBV6-5 and TRBJ2-5; TRBD1 aligns across 9 bases. Matching the DNA end better, TRBJ2-7 makes the J call doubtful. The V gene's germline CDR1 is MNHEY and CDR2 SVGAGI. The CDR3 totals 14 residues. The CDR3 loop is CASRTTGGSYEQYF. The CDR3 region has the DNA TGTGCCAGCAGGACGACAGGGGGGTCCTACGAGCAGTACTTC.

This clone was seen a few times. Other DNA sequences in this specimen translate into the identical CDR3. This chain uses TRBV27 with TRBJ1-5; no clear D gene. The length of the CDR3 is 15 residues. Germline CDR1 is MNHEY and CDR2 is SMNVEV (reference sequence). The germline V and J ends were trimmed by 4 bases and 6 bases, with 16 bases remaining between them. Here the CDR3 reads CASSSDSPVGQPQHF. The CDR3 DNA reads TGTGCCAGCAGTTCGGACTCTCCGGTGGGTCAGCCCCAGCATTTT.